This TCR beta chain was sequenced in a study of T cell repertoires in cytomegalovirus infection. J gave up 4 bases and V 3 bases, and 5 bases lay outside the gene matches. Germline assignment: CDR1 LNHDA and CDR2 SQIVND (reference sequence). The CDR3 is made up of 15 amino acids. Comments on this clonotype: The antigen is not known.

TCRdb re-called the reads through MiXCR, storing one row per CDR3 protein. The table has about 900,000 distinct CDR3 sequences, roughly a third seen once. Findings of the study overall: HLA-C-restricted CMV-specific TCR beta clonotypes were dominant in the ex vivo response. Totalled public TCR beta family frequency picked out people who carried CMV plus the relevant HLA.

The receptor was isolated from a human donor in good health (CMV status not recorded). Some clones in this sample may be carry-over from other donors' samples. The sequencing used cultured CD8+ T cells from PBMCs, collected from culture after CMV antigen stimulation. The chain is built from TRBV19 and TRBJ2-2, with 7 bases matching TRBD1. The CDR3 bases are TGTGCCAGTAGTATCCTCTCAGGGGGCACCGGGGAGCTGTTTTTT. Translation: CASSILSGGTGELFF. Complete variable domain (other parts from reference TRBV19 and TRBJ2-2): DGGITQSPKYLFRKEGQNVTLSCEQNLNHDAMYWYRQDPGQGLRLIYYSQIVNDFQKGDIAEGYSVSREKKESFPLTVTSAQKNPTAFYLCASSILSGGTGELFFGEGSRLTVL.